This T cell receptor beta chain was documented in a study of blood T cell repertoires in COVID-19. Germline V gives CDR1 SGHNT, CDR2 YYREEE (reference sequence). There are 13 residues in the CDR3. The V segment lost 5 bases and the J segment 3 bases; nucleotides outside the gene matches: 3. Among Cohort 3 donors, those recovered had two negative PCRs, clearance, or symptom resolution. Clones were read by immunoSEQ multiplex PCR, and TCRdb kept only the in-frame ones, dropping some. The data contain 390,000 or so clones, about 83% of them singletons. The sequencing sample was made of PBMCs or T cells enriched from blood (not recorded which). J is TRBJ2-7 and V is TRBV5-4; 9 bases agree with TRBD2. The receptor was isolated from a woman between 45 and 65 years old who had recovered from COVID-19. The CDR3 coding sequence is TGTGCCAGCAGTTCTAGCGGGGTCTACGAGCAGTACTTC. Translation gives CASSSSGVYEQYF.